One sample yielded the 24 T cell receptor beta chains listed below, sequenced in a study of cytomegalovirus exposure and HLA in healthy donors (dated by TCRdb to about 2017). The receptor library was made with the immunoSEQ multiplex PCR assay. For the multiplex PCR, a mixture combining 60 forward primers for TCR Vbeta segments and 13 reverse primers for TCR Jbeta segments was used. Here the immuneACCESS table is served through TCRdb, limited to in-frame sequences with V and J called. Missing clones are a known gap in these copies; in checked studies unresolved V genes cover under half, and the rest lacks a known reason. In this sample the table shows a few hundred thousand clones, almost 80% of which occur a single time. 1.5% to 2% of the sample comes from the top ten. Specimen: PBMCs. The receptor source for this set is a man aged 18 to 29 in good health and CMV-seronegative.

The chain couples TRBV5-4 to TRBJ2-7; 9 nucleotides match TRBD2. CDR1 is SGHNT and CDR2 is YYREEE in the germline V gene (reference sequence). With V trimmed by 3 bases and J by 3 bases, 13 bases remained unmatched. The CDR3 is 17 residues long. CDR3 loop: CASSSSPGTSIDYEQYF. The CDR3 nucleotides read TGTGCCAGCAGCTCCTCACCCGGGACTAGCATTGACTACGAGCAGTACTTC.

The chain combines TRBV27 with TRBJ1-5; TRBD1 matches at 10 bases. V lost 6 bases and J lost 6; bases outside the gene matches: 5. The CDR3 runs to 14 residues. CDR1 and CDR2 from the germline V gene are MNHEY and SMNVEV (reference sequence). Here the CDR3 DNA reads TGTGCCAGCAGCTTGGACAGGGGGGGTCAGCCCCAGCATTTT. This gives the protein CASSLDRGGQPQHF.

The sample holds a few counts of this clone. As DNA, the CDR3 is TGTGCCTGCAACAGGGGGTTTCAAGGGGAGCTGTTTTTT. This gives the protein CACNRGFQGELFF. The chain uses TRBV7-2 and TRBJ2-2, with 8 bases identical to TRBD1. Per germline, CDR1 SGHTA and CDR2 FQGNSA. This CDR3 is built from 13 residues. J was trimmed by 8 bases and V by 11 bases; bases with no gene match: 10.

This sequence joins TRBV4-3 and TRBJ1-1; D not resolved. The CDR3 has 14 amino acids. Trimming left V 4 bases short and J 1 base short, with 10 bases between. Germline lookup yields CDR1 LGHNA and CDR2 YSLEER. CDR3 region: CASSRPGGNTEAFF. DNA for the CDR3: TGCGCCAGCAGCCGCCCGGGAGGGAACACTGAAGCTTTCTTT.

This chain uses TRBV4-3 with TRBJ1-1; 7 bases agree with TRBD1. V gave up 0 bases and J gave up 0 bases; unmatched junction bases: 4. Germline lookup yields CDR1 LGHNA and CDR2 YSLEER. The CDR3 has 16 amino acids. For the CDR3, the DNA is TGCGCCAGCAGCCAAGATGCGGGACAGCTGAACACTGAAGCTTTCTTT. It translates to CASSQDAGQLNTEAFF.

V is TRBV9 and J is TRBJ2-3; TRBD2 aligns across 13 bases. Unmatched junction bases numbered 6, after V lost 2 bases and J lost 0 bases. Germline-derived CDR1 and CDR2 are SGDLS and YYNGEE. The CDR3 sequence is 18 residues long. CDR3 nucleotides: TGTGCCAGCAGCGTTGGGACTAGCGGGACAACTAGCACAGATACGCAGTATTTT. Its protein product is CASSVGTSGTTSTDTQYF.

This clone was counted once. J is TRBJ2-2 and V is TRBV5-4, with a possible D match to TRBD2 (6 bases). V gave up 2 bases and J gave up 3 bases, with 14 bases separating them. This CDR3 has 16 residues. The V gene's germline CDR1 is SGHNT and CDR2 YYREEE (reference sequence). CDR3 DNA sequence: TGTGCCAGCAGCTTAGGGTGGCGGGGAGACACCGGGGAGCTGTTTTTT. This sequence encodes CASSLGWRGDTGELFF.

This clone appeared a few times. V is TRBV29-1 and J is TRBJ2-1, with a tentative D call TRBD2 (6 bases). The germline CDR1 and CDR2 sequences are SQVTM and ANQGSEA. Trimming took 6 bases from V and 2 from J, leaving 17 bases between them. This CDR3 spans 15 amino acids. CDR3 amino acids: CSVIGTAQTYNEQFF. The CDR3 DNA reads TGCAGCGTGATAGGGACTGCCCAGACCTACAATGAGCAGTTCTTC.

The rearrangement links TRBV11-2 to TRBJ1-1, with no clear D. The germline CDR1 and CDR2 sequences are SGHAT and FQNNGV. Trimming removed 4 bases from V and 3 bases from J, with 9 bases in between. CDR3 length: 13 amino acids. This CDR3 is CASSSQRDTEAFF. CDR3 bases: TGTGCCAGCAGCTCTCAGCGAGACACTGAAGCTTTCTTT. Looking up the rest from reference TRBV11-2 and TRBJ1-1 gives the full variable domain: EAGVAQSPRYKIIEKRQSVAFWCNPISGHATLYWYQQILGQGPKLLIQFQNNGVVDDSQLPKDRFSAERLKGVDSTLKIQPAKLEDSAVYLCASSSQRDTEAFFGQGTRLTVV.

The gene calls are TRBV2 and TRBJ2-1; 7 nucleotides align to TRBD1. V lost 2 bases to trimming and J lost 6 bases; unmatched junction nucleotides: 4. Germline CDR1 reads SNHLY; CDR2 reads FYNNEI. This CDR3 contains 14 residues. The CDR3 DNA follows: TGTGCCAGCAGTGAACTACAGGGGATCAATGAGCAGTTCTTC. This translates into CASSELQGINEQFF.

This chain connects TRBV4-1 to TRBJ1-5; D is perhaps TRBD1 (5 bases). Deletions cut 1 base from V and 7 bases from J, with 17 bases between. This CDR3 region has 16 residues. The V gene's germline CDR1 is MGHRA and CDR2 YSYEKL. CDR3: CASSQGWGLSGQPQHF. Here the CDR3 DNA reads TGCGCCAGCAGCCAAGGTTGGGGGTTGAGCGGGCAGCCCCAGCATTTT.

Remarks on this clone: The junction does not match germline at one end; this may be a read error. This chain joins TRBV6-5 and TRBJ2-7; a weak D match, TRBD2 (7 bases). Germline lookup yields CDR1 MNHEY and CDR2 SVGAGI. The CDR3 runs to 11 residues. This chain's CDR3 is CASSEGGDRTF. The CDR3 DNA follows: TGTGCCAGCAGTGAAGGGGGGGACCGAACGTTC.

The chain has TRBV1 and TRBJ2-1; the table gives TRBD2 as D, unverified against the DNA. TRBV1 corresponds to a pseudogene. The CDR3 totals 17 residues. CDR3 in amino acids: CTSSQEGLAGPWSEQFF. The CDR3 nucleotides read TGCACCAGCAGCCAAGAGGGACTAGCGGGCCCTTGGAGTGAGCAGTTCTTC.

V is TRBV30 and J is TRBJ2-5; 7 bases agree with TRBD1. There are 13 residues in the CDR3. CDR1 GTSNPN and CDR2 SVGIG come from the germline V gene (reference sequence). Trimming removed 4 bases from V and 4 bases from J; junction bases left unmatched: 6. The CDR3: CAWTLGGRETQYF. The CDR3, as DNA: TGTGCCTGGACGTTAGGGGGCCGAGAGACCCAGTACTTC.

The rearrangement uses TRBV7-9 and TRBJ2-3; tentative D call: TRBD1 (6 bases). This CDR3 contains 15 residues. The germline V gene encodes CDR1 SEHNR and CDR2 FQNEAQ (reference sequence). Trimming left V 8 bases short and J 1 base short, with 16 bases between. The CDR3 coding sequence is TGTGCCAGCGCTTCAGGGGTTTTAGGCACAGATACGCAGTATTTT. Amino acids: CASASGVLGTDTQYF. The whole variable domain, remainder taken from reference TRBV7-9 and TRBJ2-3, is DTGVSQNPRHKITKRGQNVTFRCDPISEHNRLYWYRQTLGQGPEFLTYFQNEAQLEKSRLLSDRFSAERPKGSFSTLEIQRTEQGDSAMYLCASASGVLGTDTQYFGPGTRLTVL.

The chain combines TRBV7-9 with TRBJ1-4; unclear D gene. This CDR3 is 13 amino acids long. V was clipped by 7 bases and J by 7 bases, with 13 bases between them. Germline CDR1 reads SEHNR; CDR2 reads FQNEAQ (reference sequence). The CDR3 DNA is TGTGCCAGCAAGCCACCCCAGGTTGAAAAACTGTTTTTT. As protein: CASKPPQVEKLFF.

The chain couples TRBV4-2 to TRBJ1-2; 9 bases match TRBD1. The ends lost 2 bases at V and 5 bases at J; junction bases unmatched: 6. The CDR3 spans 15 residues. In germline, CDR1 is LGHNA, CDR2 YNFKEQ. CDR3 in amino acids: CASSQTSGQGYGYTF. In DNA, the CDR3 is TGTGCCAGCAGCCAAACTTCGGGACAGGGTTATGGCTACACCTTC.

The V gene is TRBV10-3, the J gene TRBJ2-3; D remains unclear. The CDR3 covers 12 residues. Germline assignment: CDR1 ENHRY and CDR2 SYGVKD. V lost 5 bases, J lost 0 bases, and 3 bases lay in between. The CDR3 coding sequence is TGTGCCATCAGTTCTAGCACAGATACGCAGTATTTT. Its protein product is CAISSSTDTQYF.

This chain joins TRBV5-5 and TRBJ1-2; no firm D call. This CDR3 comprises 13 residues. The germline V gene encodes CDR1 SGHKS and CDR2 YYEKEE (reference sequence). Trimming shortened V by 2 bases and J by 3 bases, and 8 bases separated the two germline ends. Written as DNA, the CDR3 is TGTGCCAGCAGCTTAGATCTACACTATGGCTACACCTTC. It specifies CASSLDLHYGYTF.

The CDR3 DNA follows: TGTGCCAGCAGCCCCACAGGGACAAGCGGAAACACCATATATTTT. Protein sequence: CASSPTGTSGNTIYF. This chain joins TRBV7-2 and TRBJ1-3; D perhaps matches TRBD1 (6 bases). Germline CDR1 SGHTA, CDR2 FQGNSA. Trimming removed 5 bases at V and 4 bases at J, with 15 bases between. CDR3 size: 15 residues.

The J gene is TRBJ1-5, the V gene TRBV7-8; D is perhaps TRBD1 (6 bases). Trimming cost V 3 bases and J 0 bases, with 12 bases left between them. This CDR3 is built from 16 residues. Looked up from germline, CDR1 is SGHVS and CDR2 is FQNEAQ. Here the CDR3 DNA reads TGTGCCAGCAGCTTTCAGAGGGGGAATAGCAATCAGCCCCAGCATTTT. Encoded protein: CASSFQRGNSNQPQHF.

The gene calls are TRBV2 and TRBJ1-5; TRBD1 matches 10 bases. Per germline, CDR1 SNHLY and CDR2 FYNNEI. The CDR3 has 17 amino acids. The J segment lost 1 base and the V segment lost 5 bases, leaving 8 bases of the junction unmatched. The CDR3: CASSPRQGATSNQPQHF. In DNA form, the CDR3 reads TGTGCCAGCAGTCCCCGACAGGGGGCAACAAGCAATCAGCCCCAGCATTTT.

V usage is TRBV9 and J usage is TRBJ2-5; D gene uncertain. The V gene's germline CDR1 is SGDLS and CDR2 YYNGEE. The CDR3 extends over 14 amino acids. Between the trimmed V and J ends, which lost 0 bases and 5 bases, there was a span of 11 bases. The chain's CDR3 is CASSVGGSVETQYF. The DNA of the CDR3 is TGTGCCAGCAGCGTAGGAGGATCAGTGGAGACCCAGTACTTC.

In nucleotides, the CDR3 is TGTGCCAGCAGTTTATACAAGAAGCGGGGTACCACAGATACGCAGTATTTT. The encoded protein is CASSLYKKRGTTDTQYF. The chain recombines TRBV28 with TRBJ2-3, with 7 bases aligning to TRBD2. J gave up 2 bases and V 1 base, and 9 bases lay outside the gene matches. The CDR3 runs 17 residues. The germline V gene has CDR1 MDHEN and CDR2 SYDVKM.